This T cell receptor (beta chain) was identified during a study of CD8 T cells in Susac syndrome. V was pared by 2 bases and J by 8 bases, with 14 bases between. Germline V gene sequence: CDR1 SGHDT, CDR2 YYEEEE. The CDR3 runs to 14 residues. In regard to this clonotype: Antigen: not known.

Notes on the study in general: The relatively small number of individuals in the TCR sequencing and HLA analysis was acknowledged by the study.

The authors reverse transcribed roughly 0.5 to 1 ug RNA with random hexamers. Multiplex PCR with immunoSEQ amplified the TCR beta CDR3 across 54 Vbeta and 13 Jbeta. TCRdb reprocessed the immunoSEQ multiplex PCR reads via MiXCR and lists one record per CDR3 protein. The sample has 130,000 or so distinct CDR3 sequences, 85% to 95% seen once. Sequencing input: CD4+ T cells from PBMCs. The clonotype originates from a human donor with multiple sclerosis. The V and J genes are TRBV5-6 and TRBJ2-1, with D unclear. CDR3: CASSFAGIVHEQFF. The CDR3 nucleotides are TGTGCCAGCAGCTTCGCAGGTATCGTCCATGAGCAGTTCTTC.